This is a list of T cell receptor beta chains from one sample in a study of blood T cell repertoires in COVID-19. The data were produced by immunoSEQ multiplex PCR, yet TCRdb's version contains in-frame clones alone and is incomplete. The data show 30,000 to 40,000 clones, 90% seen once. Sequences were obtained from peripheral blood. All receptors derive from a man aged 60-69 years with active or convalescent COVID-19. Both conserved end residues are part of each CDR3. Fields, in order: D gene, J gene, V gene, clone size, CDR3 DNA, CDR3 protein. D genes are given only for firm matches. Clone size is not always given. Where it is, it says once, few, many or a class for expanded clones.

NA,TRBJ2-2,TRBV2,NA,TGTGCCAGCAGGGAAACCAGAACCGGGGAGCTGTTTTTT,CASRETRTGELFF
NA,TRBJ2-3,TRBV7-2,NA,TGTGCCAGCAGCTTGGACAGAAGCACAGATACGCAGTATTTT,CASSLDRSTDTQYF
TRBD1,TRBJ2-3,TRBV5-8,NA,TGTGCCAGCAGCCCGCACAGGGGCGCCGATACGCAGTATTTT,CASSPHRGADTQYF
NA,TRBJ2-2,TRBV5-5,NA,TGTGCCAGCAGCCAAACAGGGTCGGTGAACACCGGGGAGCTGTTTTTT,CASSQTGSVNTGELFF
TRBD2,TRBJ2-1,TRBV11-2,NA,TGTGCCAGCAGCCGACTAGCGGGAAACAATGAGCAGTTCTTC,CASSRLAGNNEQFF
NA,TRBJ1-5,TRBV6-2/TRBV6-3,NA,TGTGCCAGCAGTTACTTTCCCCTGGGACAACCAGGCAATCAGCCCCAGCATTTT,CASSYFPLGQPGNQPQHF
NA,TRBJ1-5,TRBV25-1,NA,TGTGCCAGCAGTGGCGCGGGTATTAGGCAGCCCCAGCATTTT,CASSGAGIRQPQHF
TRBD1,TRBJ2-1,TRBV30,few,TGTGCCTGGAGTCTCCAGAAAAAAACCGGGACAGGGCCTGGCGGAGATGAGCAGTTCTTC,CAWSLQKKTGTGPGGDEQFF
TRBD2,TRBJ2-5,TRBV30,NA,TGTGCCTGGAGCTTTGGGGCGGGAGGGCTCCAAGAGACCCAGTACTTC,CAWSFGAGGLQETQYF
NA,TRBJ2-2,TRBV5-1,NA,TGCGCCAGCAGCTTGGCAGGTGGGACCGGGGAGCTGTTTTTT,CASSLAGGTGELFF
NA,TRBJ2-1,TRBV6-2/TRBV6-3,NA,TGTGCCAGCAGTTACTCGAGATGGGAGATCTACAATGAGCAGTTCTTC,CASSYSRWEIYNEQFF
NA,TRBJ2-2,TRBV6-2/TRBV6-3,NA,TGTGCCAGCAGTTACTCGTCCCAGAACACCGGGGAGCTGTTTTTT,CASSYSSQNTGELFF
NA,TRBJ2-1,TRBV1,once,TGCACCAGCAGACTTGGACTAGGGGAGCAGTTCTTC,CTSRLGLGEQFF
TRBD2,TRBJ2-1,TRBV11-3,few,TGTGCCAGCAGCTTGACTAGCGGGACTTACAATGAGCAGTTCTTC,CASSLTSGTYNEQFF
NA,TRBJ2-7,TRBV27,NA,TGTGCCACTCTGGACACCCTCTCCTACGAGCAGTACTTC,CATLDTLSYEQYF
NA,TRBJ1-3,TRBV6-6,once,TGTGCCAGCAGTTACCAGGGGAGCTCTGGAAACACCATATATTTT,CASSYQGSSGNTIYF
TRBD1,TRBJ2-3,TRBV27,NA,TGTGCCAGCAGTTCCTTCCGGGACAGAAGCACAGATACGCAGTATTTT,CASSSFRDRSTDTQYF
NA,TRBJ1-1,TRBV9,NA,TGTGCCAGCAGCGTTAGTTTAGGGAGCGACACTGAAGCTTTCTTT,CASSVSLGSDTEAFF
TRBD2,TRBJ2-1,TRBV9,NA,TGTGCCAGCAGCGCCCCGGGAGGGGTCCATGAGCAGTTCTTC,CASSAPGGVHEQFF
TRBD1,TRBJ2-1,TRBV5-1,few,TGCGCCAGCAGCTCCAGGGGGCAGGCAGGGAATGAGCAGTTCTTC,CASSSRGQAGNEQFF
NA,TRBJ1-1,TRBV3-1/TRBV3-2,NA,TGTGCCAGCAGCCAGGCGGGGAGCGGCACTGAAGCTTTCTTT,CASSQAGSGTEAFF
TRBD2,TRBJ2-7,TRBV11-2,NA,TGTGCCAGCAGCTTAGAACTAGCGGGAGACGACGAGCAGTACTTC,CASSLELAGDDEQYF
TRBD1,TRBJ2-1,TRBV4-2,NA,TGTGCCAGCAGCCAGGGACAGGGAAGCAATGAGCAGTTCTTC,CASSQGQGSNEQFF
TRBD2,TRBJ2-7,TRBV4-1,NA,TGCGCCAGCAGCCGAACACCCGGGACTAGCGCCTACGAGCAGTACTTC,CASSRTPGTSAYEQYF
NA,TRBJ2-3,TRBV11-2,NA,TGTGCCAGCAGCCCGACAACAGATACGCAGTATTTT,CASSPTTDTQYF
NA,TRBJ1-1,TRBV5-1,NA,TGCGCCAGCAGCTTGGTCGGGGATGAAGCTTTCTTT,CASSLVGDEAFF
NA,TRBJ1-1,TRBV25-1,NA,TGTGCCAGCCTAAGTGGCGGGACTGAAGCTTTCTTT,CASLSGGTEAFF
TRBD2,TRBJ2-5,TRBV7-2,NA,TGTGCCAGCAGCTTCCCCTTGACTAGCGGGATCCAAGAGACCCAGTACTTC,CASSFPLTSGIQETQYF
TRBD1,TRBJ2-1,TRBV7-9,few,TGTGCCAGCAGTCTACCGGGACAGGGGAAGTTCTTC,CASSLPGQGKFF
TRBD2,TRBJ2-7,TRBV6-5,NA,TGTGCCAGCAGAAGGACTAGCGGATACTACGAGCAGTACTTC,CASRRTSGYYEQYF
NA,TRBJ2-7,TRBV18,NA,TGTGCCAGCTCCCCCGCGCTCGGGAAGGACGAGCAGTACTTC,CASSPALGKDEQYF
NA,TRBJ2-3,TRBV19,NA,TGTGCCAGCAGTCCAGGGTGGGGCCCCACAGATACGCAGTATTTT,CASSPGWGPTDTQYF
TRBD1,TRBJ2-7,TRBV7-9,NA,TGTGCCAGCAGCTGGGGACAGTCCTACGAGCAGTACTTC,CASSWGQSYEQYF
TRBD2,TRBJ2-4,TRBV7-9,NA,TGTGCCAGCAGCTTGGTTAGGGAGGGCCGAGACATTCAGTACTTC,CASSLVREGRDIQYF
TRBD2,TRBJ2-2,TRBV2,NA,TGTGCCAGCCGGACTAGCCCGAACACCGGGGAGCTGTTTTTT,CASRTSPNTGELFF
TRBD2,TRBJ2-1,TRBV10-3,few,TGTGCCATCAGGAGCGGGACCCTCAATGAGCAGTTCTTC,CAIRSGTLNEQFF
NA,TRBJ1-5,TRBV28,NA,TGTGCCAGCAGTTTAGGCAGGGGCGGTCAGCCCCAGCATTTT,CASSLGRGGQPQHF
TRBD1,TRBJ2-4,TRBV2,NA,TGTGCCAGCAGTCCGGGACAGGGTGGGATTCAGTACTTC,CASSPGQGGIQYF
NA,TRBJ1-5,TRBV19,few,TGTGCCAGTAGACCAAGTATGCGGGGAAGCAATCAGCCCCAGCATTTT,CASRPSMRGSNQPQHF
NA,TRBJ1-3,TRBV7-3,NA,TGTGCCAGCAGCCCAGTTGGTTCTGGAAACACCATATATTTT,CASSPVGSGNTIYF
NA,TRBJ2-2,TRBV28,NA,TGTGCCAGCAATGGATTATTGGCGGACACCGGGGAGCTGTTTTTT,CASNGLLADTGELFF
TRBD2,TRBJ2-1,TRBV27,NA,TGTGCCAGCAGTTTATCATGGACTAGCGGTGAGCAGTTCTTC,CASSLSWTSGEQFF